This T cell receptor beta chain appears in the sequencing data of a study of blood T cells in healthy people across ages. The authors ran a second PCR of roughly 6 to 11 cycles using a sample-barcoded 5' primer and a J-beta primer mix. A minimum of 2.5 million CDR3-containing paired-end reads was obtained for each sample. TCRdb recomputed calls from the 5' RACE reads with MiXCR, one row per CDR3 protein. The repertoire includes over a million distinct CDR3 sequences, around 25% of them detected once, and around 0.75% sits in the top ten. With respect to this clonotype: As yet, its antigen is unknown. At one end, the junction sequence differs from germline, possibly due to a read error.

Whole-study findings and limits: Naive T cell percentage showed a strong correlation with TCR beta diversity.

There are 15 residues in the CDR3. Germline loops: CDR1 SGHTA, CDR2 FQGNSA. The same specimen was also included in a second study, on T cells of mothers and their children. This second study notes: A few healthy Caucasian mothers, along with their six children, served as the donors.

What was sequenced was blood. V is TRBV7-2 and J is TRBJ1-5, with D possibly being TRBD1 (6 bases). The origin of this receptor is a girl aged 2 to 10 in good health. CDR3 sequence: CASSLTTGKNQPRHF. As DNA, the CDR3 is TGTGCCAGCAGCTTGACGACAGGAAAAAATCAGCCCCGGCATTTT.